The 32 T cell receptor beta chains presented below share a single source sample, sequenced in a study of blood T cell repertoires in COVID-19. Profiled with immunoSEQ multiplex PCR; TCRdb holds only in-frame clones, not every one. The sample has more than 200,000 clones; around 90% are singletons. The sequenced sample was PBMCs or T cells enriched from blood (not recorded which). These receptor sequences come from a woman in her 30s with acute COVID-19.

V is TRBV28 and J is TRBJ2-5; 7 bases map to TRBD1. CDR1 and CDR2 (germline): MDHEN, SYDVKM. CDR3 length: 14 amino acids. V lost 6 bases to trimming and J lost 3 bases; unmatched junction nucleotides: 7. The CDR3 DNA is TGTGCCAGCAGCTCGGGACAGCTAAAAGAGACCCAGTACTTC. Encoded protein: CASSSGQLKETQYF.

The V and J genes are TRBV9 and TRBJ1-5; D is unresolved. The germline CDR1 and CDR2 sequences are SGDLS and YYNGEE. The CDR3 has 14 amino acids. Deletions cut 2 bases from V and 12 bases from J, with 18 bases between. CDR3 protein: CASSVGPSPSLQHF. The CDR3 DNA reads as TGTGCCAGCAGCGTGGGCCCTTCACCCTCCCTCCAGCATTTT.

This clone was detected ten times or more. The V call is TRBV5-4, the J call TRBJ2-5; possible D gene TRBD1, 6 bases. V lost 0 bases and J 5 bases, leaving 14 bases between the germline ends. The CDR3 extends over 15 amino acids. Germline V lookup: CDR1 SGHNT, CDR2 YYREEE (reference sequence). Here the CDR3 reads CASSLGTGWGETQYF. DNA for the CDR3: TGTGCCAGCAGCTTGGGAACAGGGTGGGGGGAGACCCAGTACTTC.

V is TRBV7-8 and J is TRBJ1-1; no reliable D call. Germline V lookup: CDR1 SGHVS, CDR2 FQNEAQ. CDR3 length: 13 residues. Deletions cut 2 bases from V and 2 bases from J, with 6 bases between. DNA of the CDR3: TGTGCCAGCAGCTTATTGAGAAACACTGAAGCTTTCTTT. Translated: CASSLLRNTEAFF.

This chain links TRBV30 with TRBJ1-3; D is perhaps TRBD1 (5 bases). Germline CDR1 is GTSNPN and CDR2 is SVGIG (reference sequence). The V end lost 4 bases, the J end lost 2 bases, and 21 bases lay between the germline ends. The CDR3 contains 17 residues. CDR3 DNA: TGTGCCTGGATAGGGCAGGGATCAGCCTCTGCTGGAAACACCATATATTTT. Amino acids: CAWIGQGSASAGNTIYF.

Concerning this clone itself: Other DNA variants within this sample encode the same CDR3. V usage is TRBV10-3 and J usage is TRBJ2-7; 10 bases are a match to TRBD1. The CDR3 totals 14 residues. Unmatched junction bases numbered 8, after V lost 10 bases and J lost 2 bases. From germline, CDR1 is ENHRY and CDR2 SYGVKD. As DNA, the CDR3 is TGTGCCACGCTTCGGGACAGGGGAGCCTACGAGCAGTACTTC. Its protein is CATLRDRGAYEQYF.

The chain employs TRBV7-2 and TRBJ1-2; D unresolved. The germline CDR1 and CDR2 sequences are SGHTA and FQGNSA. This CDR3 contains 12 residues. V was clipped by 5 bases and J by 4 bases, with 8 bases between them. CDR3 sequence (DNA): TGTGCCAGCAGCCGGAGAGGCTATGGCTACACCTTC. Protein sequence: CASSRRGYGYTF. The variable domain in full, completed from reference TRBV7-2 and TRBJ1-2, reads GAGVSQSPSNKVTEKGKDVELRCDPISGHTALYWYRQSLGQGLEFLIYFQGNSAPDKSGLPSDRFSAERTGGSVSTLTIQRTQQEDSAVYLCASSRRGYGYTFGSGTRLTVV.

V and J are TRBV10-3 and TRBJ2-2; 8 nucleotides agree with TRBD2. CDR1 and CDR2 (germline): ENHRY, SYGVKD. This CDR3 is 14 amino acids long. The V and J ends lost 10 bases and 2 bases, in that order; junction bases with no gene match: 6. CDR3 protein: CATLSGGNTGELFF. CDR3 coding DNA: TGTGCCACCCTAAGCGGGGGAAACACCGGGGAGCTGTTTTTT.

This chain links TRBV4-1 with TRBJ1-2; a weak D match, TRBD1 (6 bases). Germline V gene data show CDR1 as MGHRA and CDR2 as YSYEKL. V lost 3 bases and J 6 bases, leaving 14 bases between the germline ends. The CDR3 is made up of 14 amino acids. DNA for the CDR3: TGCGCCAGCAGCCAGGCAGGGGCTCCAGATGGCTACACCTTC. It codes for CASSQAGAPDGYTF.

About this clone itself: At one of its ends the junction is not consistent with the germline gene, which may arise from a read error. The chain combines TRBV4-1 with TRBJ1-2; D might be TRBD1 (6 bases). The CDR3 covers 15 residues. From germline, CDR1 is MGHRA and CDR2 YSYEKL. The CDR3 sequence: CASSQDPQGGYGYIF. CDR3 DNA sequence: TGCGCCAGCAGCCAAGACCCACAGGGCGGCTATGGCTACATCTTC.

This clone has a single count. This chain links TRBV9 with TRBJ2-1; D may be TRBD2 (6 bases). The length of the CDR3 is 15 residues. Germline CDR1 and CDR2: SGDLS and YYNGEE. V was shortened by 4 bases and J by 4 bases, with 15 bases between the two germline ends. CDR3 in amino acids: CASSSGRGGYNEQFF. The DNA for the CDR3 is TGTGCCAGCAGCTCGGGACGAGGAGGGTACAATGAGCAGTTCTTC.

The genes are TRBV19 and TRBJ1-1, with a tentative D call TRBD1 (6 bases). CDR3 size: 15 residues. Trimming removed 6 bases from V and 1 base from J, with 15 bases in between. The germline V gene encodes CDR1 LNHDA and CDR2 SQIVND (reference sequence). The CDR3 sequence: CASSWGGFGNTEAFF. CDR3 nucleotide sequence: TGTGCCAGTAGCTGGGGGGGCTTCGGGAACACTGAAGCTTTCTTT.

This clone came up a few times. The V call is TRBV2, the J call TRBJ1-6, with 10 bases identical to TRBD1. CDR1 is SNHLY and CDR2 is FYNNEI in the germline V gene. Trimming took 6 bases from V and 6 from J; bases not matched to a gene: 11. The CDR3 is 17 amino acids. The CDR3 here is CASSPTSDRGSNSPLHF. CDR3 DNA: TGTGCCAGCAGCCCCACCTCGGACAGGGGGAGTAATTCACCCCTCCACTTT.

This clone was detected only once. This rearrangement joins TRBV28 to TRBJ2-7; perhaps TRBD2 as D (5 bases). The CDR3 consists of 14 residues. V was trimmed by 4 bases and J by 3 bases, leaving 13 bases between them. CDR1 and CDR2 from the germline V gene are MDHEN and SYDVKM. CDR3 amino acids: CASSSLRGGYEQYF. CDR3 nucleotide sequence: TGTGCCAGCAGTTCCCTCCGGGGTGGCTACGAGCAGTACTTC.

This chain connects TRBV10-3 to TRBJ1-6, with D uncertain. CDR1 is ENHRY, CDR2 SYGVKD, per germline. There are 10 residues in the CDR3. Trimming pared 6 bases from V and 16 bases from J, leaving 10 bases between. CDR3 sequence (DNA): TGTGCCATCAGACGCCCAGATCTCCACTTT. Translating it yields CAIRRPDLHF.

The chain couples TRBV28 to TRBJ1-5, with D possibly TRBD1 on 6 matching bases. Between the trimmed V and J ends, which lost 4 bases and 0 bases, there was a span of 10 bases. The germline CDR1 and CDR2 sequences are MDHEN and SYDVKM. The CDR3 runs to 15 residues. The CDR3 protein is CASSSPDSSNQPQHF. The CDR3 bases are TGTGCCAGCAGTTCACCGGACAGTAGCAATCAGCCCCAGCATTTT.

The rearrangement uses TRBV27 and TRBJ2-1; TRBD2 agrees at 9 bases. CDR3 size: 15 residues. The V gene end was trimmed by 2 bases and the J gene end by 7 bases; junction bases not matched to a gene: 6. Germline V gene lookup returns CDR1 MNHEY and CDR2 SMNVEV (reference sequence). The CDR3 is CASSLAGGPLNEQFF. As DNA, the CDR3 is TGTGCCAGCAGTTTAGCGGGAGGGCCCTTGAATGAGCAGTTCTTC.

This chain connects TRBV5-1 to TRBJ2-7; D is ambiguous. From germline, CDR1 is SGHRS and CDR2 YFSETQ. V gave up 2 bases and J gave up 6 bases, with 15 bases separating them. CDR3 length: 14 amino acids. CDR3: CASSLSSGASEQYF. CDR3 sequence (DNA): TGCGCCAGCAGCTTATCGTCGGGTGCATCCGAGCAGTACTTC.

This chain uses TRBV7-8 with TRBJ2-7, with 8 nucleotides matching TRBD1. With V trimmed by 2 bases and J by 1 base, 7 bases remained unmatched. The CDR3 is 16 amino acids. Germline CDR1 and CDR2: SGHVS and FQNEAQ. This CDR3 reads CASSLYEDRASYEQYF. CDR3 bases: TGTGCCAGCAGCTTATATGAGGACAGGGCATCCTACGAGCAGTACTTC.

The V gene is TRBV29-1, the J gene TRBJ1-1, with D uncertain. The CDR3 sequence is 13 residues long. V dropped 5 bases and J dropped 5 bases, with 15 bases sitting between them. Germline CDR1 and CDR2: SQVTM and ANQGSEA. The CDR3 bases are TGCAGCGTTCCGACCCCCGGCGGGACTGAAGCTTTCTTT. It is translated as CSVPTPGGTEAFF.

The CDR3 loop reads CASSSPDRNTIYF. DNA of the CDR3: TGTGCCAGCTCCTCCCCTGACAGAAACACCATATATTTT. The V and J genes are TRBV6-5 and TRBJ1-3; no firm D call. The CDR3 extends over 13 amino acids. CDR1 is MNHEY and CDR2 is SVGAGI in the germline V gene. V was pared by 8 bases and J by 5 bases, with 13 bases between.

This clone was seen a few times. This chain links TRBV4-3 with TRBJ2-7; TRBD2 aligns across 10 bases. Unmatched junction bases numbered 7, after V lost 1 base and J lost 4 bases. The germline gives CDR1 LGHNA, CDR2 YSLEER. The CDR3 length is 16 residues. CDR3 nucleotides: TGCGCCAGCAGCCAAGTGGTGGAGCGGGAGGGGTACGAGCAGTACTTC. It encodes CASSQVVEREGYEQYF.

This clone came up once. This sequence joins TRBV5-1 and TRBJ2-3; tentative D call: TRBD2 (6 bases). Germline CDR1 and CDR2: SGHRS and YFSETQ. The CDR3 loop spans 15 amino acids. Trimming shortened V by 3 bases and J by 0 bases, and 11 bases separated the two germline ends. Written as DNA, the CDR3 is TGCGCCAGCAGCTCGCGGGGCTGGAGCACAGATACGCAGTATTTT. Translating gives CASSSRGWSTDTQYF.

V and J are TRBV12-3 or TRBV12-4 and TRBJ2-1; D unresolved. The CDR3 runs 13 residues. The V end was cut by 3 bases, the J end by 8 bases, with 11 bases between. As DNA, the CDR3 is TGTGCCAGCAGTTTCGTTGTTCCTGATGAGCAGTTCTTC. Translating it yields CASSFVVPDEQFF.

This chain links TRBV19 with TRBJ2-7, with TRBD2 identical over 9 bases. Losses at the gene ends were 4 bases for V and 2 bases for J; bases not matched to a gene: 6. The CDR3 sequence is 15 residues long. The germline V gene encodes CDR1 LNHDA and CDR2 SQIVND (reference sequence). CDR3 amino acids: CASSSSSGVTYEQYF. In DNA form, the CDR3 reads TGTGCCAGTAGTAGCTCTAGCGGGGTGACCTACGAGCAGTACTTC.

V is TRBV2 and J is TRBJ2-7; 11 nucleotides match TRBD2. The CDR3 length is 17 residues. Trimming took 6 bases from V and 5 from J; bases not matched to a gene: 15. CDR1 is SNHLY, CDR2 FYNNEI, per germline. CDR3 loop: CASRNPTFLAGGHEQYF. The CDR3 bases are TGTGCCAGCAGGAACCCAACCTTCCTAGCGGGGGGACACGAGCAGTACTTC.

The J gene is TRBJ1-5, the V gene TRBV29-1, with D perhaps matching TRBD1 (6 bases). The CDR3 consists of 13 residues. V was trimmed by 4 bases and J by 3 bases, leaving 10 bases between them. From germline, CDR1 is SQVTM and CDR2 ANQGSEA. CDR3 sequence reads: CSVVQGTNQPQHF. The CDR3 DNA sequence: TGCAGCGTTGTACAGGGCACCAATCAGCCCCAGCATTTT.

V and J are TRBV7-8 and TRBJ2-1, with 11 bases aligning to TRBD2. The CDR3 consists of 16 residues. J lost 4 bases, V lost 4 bases, and 6 bases had no gene match. The germline gives CDR1 SGHVS, CDR2 FQNEAQ. The CDR3 DNA reads as TGTGCCAGCAGCTCCGCCGGGACTAGCGGTTACAATGAGCAGTTCTTC. It encodes CASSSAGTSGYNEQFF.

This clone was detected only once. The rearrangement uses TRBV18 and TRBJ1-4; no clear D gene. Germline CDR1 and CDR2: KGHSH and LQKENI. The V and J ends lost 6 bases and 0 bases respectively, with 5 bases between them. The CDR3 contains 13 residues. CDR3 bases: TGTGCCAGCTCCTCTCCAACTAATGAAAAACTGTTTTTT. Protein: CASSSPTNEKLFF.

The chain's CDR3 is CASAGQQALNTGELFF. As DNA, the CDR3 is TGCGCCAGCGCTGGACAGCAAGCCCTGAACACCGGGGAGCTGTTTTTT. The V gene is TRBV4-1, the J gene TRBJ2-2; perhaps TRBD1 as D (6 bases). This CDR3 region has 16 residues. Germline assignment: CDR1 MGHRA and CDR2 YSYEKL. The V and J ends lost 8 bases and 1 base respectively, with 17 bases between them.

V and J are TRBV5-1 and TRBJ1-5, with D perhaps TRBD1 (6 bases). This CDR3 is built from 15 residues. V was trimmed by 0 bases and J by 4 bases, leaving 11 bases between them. From germline, CDR1 is SGHRS and CDR2 YFSETQ. DNA for the CDR3: TGCGCCAGCAGCTTGGAAGGGGACAAAAATCAGCCCCAGCATTTT. Protein sequence: CASSLEGDKNQPQHF.

In this sample, this clone turned up once. The rearrangement joins TRBV5-1 to TRBJ1-5, with 8 bases identical to TRBD1. CDR3 length: 15 amino acids. Trimming removed 4 bases from V and 2 bases from J; junction bases left unmatched: 5. Germline V CDR1 and CDR2: SGHRS, YFSETQ. The CDR3 sequence: CASSPGQGRNQPQHF. CDR3 nucleotide sequence: TGCGCCAGCAGCCCCGGACAGGGACGCAATCAGCCCCAGCATTTT.